The source of this T cell receptor beta chain is a study of early T cells in non-severe SARS-CoV-2 infection. This clonotype was seen repeatedly, ten times or more. cDNA molecules, individually, were tagged with unique molecular identifiers. One entry per CDR3 protein, called by TCRdb with MiXCR from the 5' RACE reads. The sample holds 35,000 to 50,000 distinct CDR3 sequences, less than 6.5% seen once. The input for sequencing was whole blood, taken at baseline. The source of this sequence is an adult who was a healthcare worker with PCR-confirmed SARS-CoV-2 infection or an uninfected control (not recorded which).

The CDR3 coding sequence is TGTGCCAGCAGCTTCGACAATGAAAAACTGTTTTTT. It specifies CASSFDNEKLFF. The genes are TRBV7-4 and TRBJ1-4, with D unresolved. V gave up 3 bases and J gave up 5 bases, with 4 bases separating them. The CDR3 has 12 amino acids. The V gene's germline CDR1 is SGHVT and CDR2 SQSDAQ.